This T cell receptor beta chain was obtained from a study of T-cell memory formation after mild COVID-19. Study details: Clusters were largely donor specific. Whole-study results and caveats: Several responding clones turned up in pre-infection memory, indicating that cross-reactive memory may have taken part. Clones contracting across day 15 to 85 had a balanced CD4/CD8 profile; later expanding clones leaned CD4+.

The CDR3 covers 12 residues. V lost 6 bases to trimming and J lost 3 bases, with 12 bases between them. Germline V lookup: CDR1 DFQATT, CDR2 SNEGSKA (reference sequence). 5'RACE primed at constant segments yielded TCR alpha and TCR beta cDNA libraries bearing sample barcodes and UMIs. MiXCR was run by TCRdb on the 5' RACE reads, yielding one entry per CDR3 protein. The profile covers approximately 250,000 distinct CDR3 sequences, with roughly 15% appearing a single time and 22% taken by the ten largest. This clonotype was picked up many times. Antigen specificity is unknown. This receptor was identified in a man aged 18 to 30 who had mild COVID-19 (a few samples of this study predate the infection). Cell type and time point are not known. This chain uses TRBV20-1 with TRBJ2-7, with D maybe TRBD1 (7 bases). The sequencing input was PBMCs or a T cell subset sorted from them (not recorded which). The CDR3 region has the DNA TGCAGTGCCCGGCAGGGGGGCTACGAGCAGTACTTC. Protein sequence: CSARQGGYEQYF.